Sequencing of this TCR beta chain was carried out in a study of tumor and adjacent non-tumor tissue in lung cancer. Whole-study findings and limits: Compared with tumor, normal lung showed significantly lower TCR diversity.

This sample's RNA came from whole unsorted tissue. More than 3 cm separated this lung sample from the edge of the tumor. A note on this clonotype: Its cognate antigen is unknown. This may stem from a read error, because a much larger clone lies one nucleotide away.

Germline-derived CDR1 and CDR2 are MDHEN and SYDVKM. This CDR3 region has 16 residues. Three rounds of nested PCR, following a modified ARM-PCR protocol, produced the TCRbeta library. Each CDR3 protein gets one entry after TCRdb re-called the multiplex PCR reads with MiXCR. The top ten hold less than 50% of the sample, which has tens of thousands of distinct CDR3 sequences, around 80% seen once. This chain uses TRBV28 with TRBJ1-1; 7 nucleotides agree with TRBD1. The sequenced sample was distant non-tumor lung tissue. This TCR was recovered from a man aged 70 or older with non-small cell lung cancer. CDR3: CASSLSSLGRGAEAYF. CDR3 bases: TGTGCCAGCAGTTTATCATCGTTGGGCAGGGGGGCTGAAGCTTACTTT.